This TCR beta chain emerged from a study of T cell changes during pregnancy in multiple sclerosis. Sequenced by immunoSEQ multiplex PCR; TCRdb stores in-frame clones only, minus some. The table lists more than 55,000 clones, 90% of them singletons. The CDR3 runs to 14 residues. Looked up from germline, CDR1 is SEHNR and CDR2 is FQNEAQ (reference sequence). Trimming shortened V by 2 bases and J by 3 bases, and 10 bases separated the two germline ends. The source of this sequence is a female donor in good health, enrolled as a control in a pregnancy study. The chain recombines TRBV7-9 with TRBJ1-1, with no clear D. Sequenced material: peripheral blood, taken in the first trimester of pregnancy. The CDR3 DNA sequence: TGTGCCAGCAGCTTACACGGTGGGCACACTGAAGCTTTCTTT. It is translated as CASSLHGGHTEAFF. The complete variable domain, with remaining parts taken from reference TRBV7-9 and TRBJ1-1, reads DTGVSQNPRHKITKRGQNVTFRCDPISEHNRLYWYRQTLGQGPEFLTYFQNEAQLEKSRLLSDRFSAERPKGSFSTLEIQRTEQGDSAMYLCASSLHGGHTEAFFGQGTRLTVV.